This T cell receptor beta chain is drawn from a study of blood T cells in healthy people across ages (dated by TCRdb to between 2015 and 2016). Context from the whole study: In model experiments, roughly one uniquely barcoded TCR beta cDNA molecule per two T cells was captured by template switching. To track age-related changes in TCR beta repertoire diversity, the study relied on deep sequencing normalized with unique cDNA molecular identifiers. Donors were grouped into four age groups: young (average about 15 years), middle-aged (about 38), aged (around 60) and long-lived (approximately 82). To avoid experimental bias, donors of different ages were spread randomly across the sequencing lanes. The study analyzed two additional independent replicas of 1 million unique cDNA reads from the same blood draw for two donors, one aged 18 to 30 and one aged 80 or older. General study outcomes and caveats: The percentage of naive T cells measured by flow cytometry correlated strongly with observed TCR beta diversity. Donor CMV infection status was unknown, potentially confounding age-related changes in expanded clonotypes. Observed TCR beta diversity per million T cells fell roughly linearly with age, and a significant reduction was already apparent by age approximately 40. Compared with the aged group, more naive CD4+ T cells, fewer expanded clones and increased TCR diversity were shown by the long-lived group, suggesting age selection. Since profiling was done on bulk unsorted PBMCs, naive and antigen-experienced compartments could not be conclusively compared. Estimates of total diversity based on one million sequenced T cells were regarded as lower bounds and as underestimates.

The 39 donors, aged 6 to 90 years, were systemically healthy Caucasian individuals from Russia. Approximately 10 milliliters of peripheral blood were collected from each donor into EDTA-treated Vacutainer tubes. Ficoll-Paque density-gradient centrifugation was used to isolate PBMCs, with at least 6.5 million per sample. Total RNA, at least 6 micrograms per sample, was extracted from PBMCs with Trizol reagent. For every donor, an aliquot of PBMCs went through flow cytometry to measure the percentages of naive CD45RAhigh/CD27high T cells. Receptor libraries were prepared by 5' RACE. Instrument used: Illumina HiSeq 2500. A second PCR of roughly 6 to 11 cycles was run with a J-beta primer mix and a sample-barcoded 5' primer. A template-switch 5' adaptor carrying 12 random nucleotides introduced a unique molecular identifier onto each TCR beta cDNA molecule. Each sample yielded at least 2.5 million CDR3-containing paired-end reads. First-strand cDNA synthesis was performed from all RNA using the Mint cDNA synthesis kit, with priming by a TRBC-specific oligonucleotide. Following uracil-DNA glycosylase treatment, a first 18-cycle PCR with universal primers M1SS and BC2_uni_R was performed on all cDNA. The original pipeline was this. For normalization, 1 million high-quality reads were randomly selected from each sample, with every read carrying a distinct molecular identifier. Reads sharing molecular identifiers were discarded rather than binned into consensus sequences. MiTCR, run with a Q25 quality threshold and the strictest error-elimination algorithm, handled CDR3 identification, clonotype clustering and error correction. A nonparametric unseen species model with Euler transformation was used to estimate lower-bound total TCR beta diversity. TCRdb passed the public sequencing reads through fastp at Q25 and MiXCR, retaining productive beta sequences. Each entry merges the rows of one CDR3 protein and shows their most common DNA and genes. Clone size and V and J calls follow TCRdb, not the original study. The sample table shows fewer than 950,000 distinct CDR3 sequences, and about 53% are seen once. Roughly 37% of the sample rests with the top ten.

The junction shows trimming of 1 base on V and 2 bases on J, plus 9 bases between the germline ends. From cysteine to phenylalanine, the CDR3 is 15 amino acids long. The CDR3 DNA has 45 bases and is translated from base 1. Looking up the germline V gene yields CDR1 SGHVS and CDR2 FQNEAQ. Notes on this clonotype: Its cognate antigen has yet to be identified. No quality values exist for individual bases; no much larger clone is one base distant.

The sequence came from an elderly man in good health. The sequencing sample was made of blood. This chain is built from TRBV7-8 and TRBJ1-5; the D gene is perhaps TRBD1, from 6 matching bases. This receptor carries the CDR3 CASSLVRQGNQPQHF. The nucleotide sequence is given as TGTGCCAGCAGCTTAGTGAGACAGGGCAATCAGCCCCAGCATTTT. The full variable domain, with segments outside the CDR3 supplied by the reference TRBV7-8 and TRBJ1-5 proteins, appears as GAGVSQSPRYKVAKRGQDVALRCDPISGHVSLFWYQQALGQGPEFLTYFQNEAQLDKSGLPSDRFFAERPEGSVSTLKIQRTQQEDSAVYLCASSLVRQGNQPQHFGDGTRLSIL.